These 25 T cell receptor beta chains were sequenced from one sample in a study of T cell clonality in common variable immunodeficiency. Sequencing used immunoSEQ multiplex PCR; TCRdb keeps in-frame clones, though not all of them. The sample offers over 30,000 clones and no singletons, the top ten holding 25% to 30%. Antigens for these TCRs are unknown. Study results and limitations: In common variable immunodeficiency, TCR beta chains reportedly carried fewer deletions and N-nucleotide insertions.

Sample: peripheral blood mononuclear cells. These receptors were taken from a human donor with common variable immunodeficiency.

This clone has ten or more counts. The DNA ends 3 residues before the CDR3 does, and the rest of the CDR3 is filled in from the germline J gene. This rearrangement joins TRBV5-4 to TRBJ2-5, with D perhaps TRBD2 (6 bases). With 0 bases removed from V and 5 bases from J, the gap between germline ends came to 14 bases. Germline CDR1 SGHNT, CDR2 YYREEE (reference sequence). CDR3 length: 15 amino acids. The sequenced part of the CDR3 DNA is TGTGCCAGCAGCTTGGGGAGGGGACGGGGGGAGACC. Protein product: CASSLGRGRGET. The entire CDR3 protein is CASSLGRGRGETQYF.

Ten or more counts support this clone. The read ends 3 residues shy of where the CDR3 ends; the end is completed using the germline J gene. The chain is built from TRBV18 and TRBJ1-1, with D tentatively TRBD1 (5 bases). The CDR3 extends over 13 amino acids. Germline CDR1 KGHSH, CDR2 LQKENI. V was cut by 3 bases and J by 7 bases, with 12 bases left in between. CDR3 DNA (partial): TGTGCCAGCTCACCCGAGGGGCTCATTGAA. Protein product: CASSPEGLIE. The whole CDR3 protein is CASSPEGLIEAFF. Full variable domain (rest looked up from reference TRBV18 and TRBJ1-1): NAGVMQNPRHLVRRRGQEARLRCSPMKGHSHVYWYRQLPEEGLKFMVYLQKENIIDESGMPKERFSAEFPKEGPSILRIQQVVRGDSAAYFCASSPEGLIEAFFGQGTRLTVV.

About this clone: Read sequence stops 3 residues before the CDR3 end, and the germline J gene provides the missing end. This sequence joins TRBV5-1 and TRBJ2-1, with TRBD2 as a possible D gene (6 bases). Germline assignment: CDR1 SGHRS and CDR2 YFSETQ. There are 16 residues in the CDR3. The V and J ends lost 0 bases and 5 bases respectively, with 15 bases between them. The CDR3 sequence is CASSLGRGTINNEQFF. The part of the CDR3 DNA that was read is TGCGCCAGCAGCTTGGGGAGGGGCACTATTAACAATGAG. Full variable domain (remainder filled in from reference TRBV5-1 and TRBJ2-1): KAGVTQTPRYLIKTRGQQVTLSCSPISGHRSVSWYQQTPGQGLQFLFEYFSETQRNKGNFPGRFSGRQFSNSRSEMNVSTLELGDSALYLCASSLGRGTINNEQFFGPGTRLTVL.

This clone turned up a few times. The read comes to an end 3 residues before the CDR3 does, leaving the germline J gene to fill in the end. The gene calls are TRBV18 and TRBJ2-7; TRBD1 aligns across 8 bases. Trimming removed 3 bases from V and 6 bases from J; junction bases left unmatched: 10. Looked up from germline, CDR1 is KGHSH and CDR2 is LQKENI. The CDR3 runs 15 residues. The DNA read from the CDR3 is TGTGCCAGCTCACCTGGACAGGGACAAAGCGGCGAG. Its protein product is CASSPGQGQSGE. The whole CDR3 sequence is CASSPGQGQSGEQYF.

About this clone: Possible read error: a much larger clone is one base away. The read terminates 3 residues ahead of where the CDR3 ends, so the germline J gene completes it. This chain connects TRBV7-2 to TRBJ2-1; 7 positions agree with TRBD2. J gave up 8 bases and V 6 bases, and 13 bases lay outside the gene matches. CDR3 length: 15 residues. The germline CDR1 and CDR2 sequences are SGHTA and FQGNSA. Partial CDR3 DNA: TGTGCCAGCAGACCCGGCGGGAGCTTGACCCATGAG. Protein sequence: CASRPGGSLTHE. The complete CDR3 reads CASRPGGSLTHEQFF.

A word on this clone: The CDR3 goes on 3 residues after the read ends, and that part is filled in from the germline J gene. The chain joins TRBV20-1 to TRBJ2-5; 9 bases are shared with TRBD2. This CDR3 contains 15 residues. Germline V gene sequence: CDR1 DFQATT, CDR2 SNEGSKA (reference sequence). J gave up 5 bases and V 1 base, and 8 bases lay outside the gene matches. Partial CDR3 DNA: TGCAGTGCTAGAGCGACTAGCGGTGGGAGGGAGACC. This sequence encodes CSARATSGGRET. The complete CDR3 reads CSARATSGGRETQYF.

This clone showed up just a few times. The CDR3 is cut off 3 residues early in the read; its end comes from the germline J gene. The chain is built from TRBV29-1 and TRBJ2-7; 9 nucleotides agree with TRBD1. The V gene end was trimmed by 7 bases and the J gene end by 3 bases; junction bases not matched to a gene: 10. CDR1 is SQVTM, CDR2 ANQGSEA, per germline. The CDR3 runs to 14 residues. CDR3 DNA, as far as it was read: TGCAGCGCTTATACCGGGACAGGGTTCTACGAG. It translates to CSAYTGTGFYE. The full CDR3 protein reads CSAYTGTGFYEQYF.

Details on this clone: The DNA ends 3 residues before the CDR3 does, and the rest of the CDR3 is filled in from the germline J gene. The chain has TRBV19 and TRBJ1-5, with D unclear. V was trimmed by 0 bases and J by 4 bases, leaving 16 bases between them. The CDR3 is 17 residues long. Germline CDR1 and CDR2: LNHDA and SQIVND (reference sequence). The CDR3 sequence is CASSIDRAAGGNQPQHF. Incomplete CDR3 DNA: TGTGCCAGTAGTATAGATCGGGCAGCCGGCGGGAATCAGCCC.

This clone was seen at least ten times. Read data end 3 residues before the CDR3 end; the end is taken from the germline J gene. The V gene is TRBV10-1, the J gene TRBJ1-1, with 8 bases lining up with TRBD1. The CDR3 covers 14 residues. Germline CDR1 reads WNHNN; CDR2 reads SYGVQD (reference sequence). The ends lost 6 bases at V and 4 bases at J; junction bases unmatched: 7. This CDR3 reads CASSDGQGGTEAFF. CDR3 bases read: TGCGCCAGCAGCGATGGACAGGGAGGCACTGAA.

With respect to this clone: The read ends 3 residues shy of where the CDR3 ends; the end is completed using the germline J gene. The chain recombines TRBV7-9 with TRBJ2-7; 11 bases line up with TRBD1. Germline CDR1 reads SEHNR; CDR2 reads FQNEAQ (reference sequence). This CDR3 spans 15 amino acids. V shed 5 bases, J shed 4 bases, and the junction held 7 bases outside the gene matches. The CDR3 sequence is CASSGTGGLGYEQYF. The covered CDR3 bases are TGTGCCAGCAGCGGGACAGGGGGTCTTGGTTACGAG. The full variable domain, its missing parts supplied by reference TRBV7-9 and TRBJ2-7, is DTGVSQNPRHKITKRGQNVTFRCDPISEHNRLYWYRQTLGQGPEFLTYFQNEAQLEKSRLLSDRFSAERPKGSFSTLEIQRTEQGDSAMYLCASSGTGGLGYEQYFGPGTRLTVT.

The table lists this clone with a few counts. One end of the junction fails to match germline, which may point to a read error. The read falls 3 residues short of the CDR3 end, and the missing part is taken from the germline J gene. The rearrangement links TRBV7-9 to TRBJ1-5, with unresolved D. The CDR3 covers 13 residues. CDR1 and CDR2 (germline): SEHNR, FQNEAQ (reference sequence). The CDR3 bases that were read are TGTTCCAGCAGCTTAGAAGGGAATCAGCCC. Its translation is CSSSLEGNQP. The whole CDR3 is CSSSLEGNQPQHF.

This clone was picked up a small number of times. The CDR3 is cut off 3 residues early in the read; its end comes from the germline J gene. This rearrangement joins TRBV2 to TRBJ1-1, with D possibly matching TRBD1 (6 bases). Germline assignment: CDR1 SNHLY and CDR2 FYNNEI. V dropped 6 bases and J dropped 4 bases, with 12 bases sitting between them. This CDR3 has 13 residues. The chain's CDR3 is CASSQGFGTEAFF. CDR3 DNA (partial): TGTGCCAGCAGCCAGGGGTTTGGCACTGAA.

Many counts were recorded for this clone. CDR3 sequence reads: CASSFRLAGQETQYF. The covered CDR3 bases are TGTGCCAGCAGCTTCCGACTAGCGGGACAAGAGACC. The chain joins TRBV7-7 to TRBJ2-5; 11 nucleotides line up with TRBD2. With the read ending 3 residues before the CDR3 end, the germline J gene is used to fill in that end. The V segment lost 3 bases and the J segment 2 bases; nucleotides outside the gene matches: 2. CDR3 length: 15 residues. Germline CDR1 reads SSHAT; CDR2 reads FNYEAQ (reference sequence).

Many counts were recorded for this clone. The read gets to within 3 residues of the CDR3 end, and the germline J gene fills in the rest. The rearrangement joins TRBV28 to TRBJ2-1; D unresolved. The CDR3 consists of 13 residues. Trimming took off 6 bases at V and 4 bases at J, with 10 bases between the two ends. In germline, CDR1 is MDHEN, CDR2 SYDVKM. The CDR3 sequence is CASSLDSYNEQFF. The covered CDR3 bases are TGTGCCAGCAGCCTTGACTCTTACAATGAG.

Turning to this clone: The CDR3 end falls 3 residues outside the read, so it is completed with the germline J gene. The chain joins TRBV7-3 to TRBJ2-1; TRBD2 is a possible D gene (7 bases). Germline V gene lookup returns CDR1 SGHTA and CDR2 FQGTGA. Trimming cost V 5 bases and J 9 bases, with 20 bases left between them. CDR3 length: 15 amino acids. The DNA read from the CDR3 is TGTGCCAGCAGCCCCTGGGGGGGCCCCGTTGGTGAG. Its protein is CASSPWGGPVGE. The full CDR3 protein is CASSPWGGPVGEQFF.

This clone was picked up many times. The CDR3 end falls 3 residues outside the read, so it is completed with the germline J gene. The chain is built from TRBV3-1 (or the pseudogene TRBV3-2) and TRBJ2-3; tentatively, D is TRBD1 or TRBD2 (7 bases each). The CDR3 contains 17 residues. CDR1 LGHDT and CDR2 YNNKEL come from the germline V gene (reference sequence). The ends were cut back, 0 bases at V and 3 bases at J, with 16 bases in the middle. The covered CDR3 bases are TGTGCCAGCAGCCAAGAAGGGGAGGGGGCATTGACAGATACG. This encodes CASSQEGEGALTDT. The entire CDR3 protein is CASSQEGEGALTDTQYF.

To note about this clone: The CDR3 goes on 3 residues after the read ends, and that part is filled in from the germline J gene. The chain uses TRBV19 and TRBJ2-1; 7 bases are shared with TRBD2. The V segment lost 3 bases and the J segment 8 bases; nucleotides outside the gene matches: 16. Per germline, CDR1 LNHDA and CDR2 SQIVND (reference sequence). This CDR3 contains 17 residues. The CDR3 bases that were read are TGTGCCAGTAGTATCCCCGGTAGGTGGCGGGAGACGGATGAG. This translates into CASSIPGRWRETDE. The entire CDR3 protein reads CASSIPGRWRETDEQFF.

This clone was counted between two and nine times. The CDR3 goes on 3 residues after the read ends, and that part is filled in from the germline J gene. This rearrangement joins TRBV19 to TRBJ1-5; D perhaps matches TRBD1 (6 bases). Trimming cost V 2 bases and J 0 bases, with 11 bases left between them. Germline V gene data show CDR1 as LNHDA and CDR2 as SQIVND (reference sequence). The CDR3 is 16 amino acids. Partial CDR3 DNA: TGTGCCAGTAGTATATATGGACAGTATAGCAATCAGCCC. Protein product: CASSIYGQYSNQP. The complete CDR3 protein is CASSIYGQYSNQPQHF.

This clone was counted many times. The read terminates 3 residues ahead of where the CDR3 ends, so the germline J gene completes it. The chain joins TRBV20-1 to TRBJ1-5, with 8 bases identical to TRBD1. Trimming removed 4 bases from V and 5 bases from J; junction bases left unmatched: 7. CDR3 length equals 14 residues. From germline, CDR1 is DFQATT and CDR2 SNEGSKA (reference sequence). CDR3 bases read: TGCAGTGCTACGACAGGGGCTAGGGATCAGCCC. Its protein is CSATTGARDQP. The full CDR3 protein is CSATTGARDQPQHF.

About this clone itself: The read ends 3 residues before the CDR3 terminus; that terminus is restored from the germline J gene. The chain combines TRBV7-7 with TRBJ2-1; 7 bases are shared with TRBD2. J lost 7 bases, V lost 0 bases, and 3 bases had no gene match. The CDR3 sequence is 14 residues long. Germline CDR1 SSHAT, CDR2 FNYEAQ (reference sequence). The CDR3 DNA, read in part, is TGTGCCAGCAGCTTAGCGGGAGGGGTAAATGAG. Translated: CASSLAGGVNE. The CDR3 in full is CASSLAGGVNEQFF.

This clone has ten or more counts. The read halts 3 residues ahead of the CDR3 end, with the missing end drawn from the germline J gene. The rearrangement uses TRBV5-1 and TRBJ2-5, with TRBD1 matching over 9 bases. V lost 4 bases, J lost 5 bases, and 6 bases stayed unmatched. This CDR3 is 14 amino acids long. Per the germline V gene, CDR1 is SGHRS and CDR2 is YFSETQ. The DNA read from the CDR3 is TGCGCCAGCAGCGCGGGGACAGGGTGGGAGACC. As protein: CASSAGTGWET. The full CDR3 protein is CASSAGTGWETQYF.

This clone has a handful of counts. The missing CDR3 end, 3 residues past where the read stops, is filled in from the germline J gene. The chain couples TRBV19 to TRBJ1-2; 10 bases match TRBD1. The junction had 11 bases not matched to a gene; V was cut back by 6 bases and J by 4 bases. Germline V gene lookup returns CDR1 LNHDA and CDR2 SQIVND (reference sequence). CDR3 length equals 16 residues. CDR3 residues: CASSRTGGSGGYGYTF. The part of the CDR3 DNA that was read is TGTGCCAGTAGCCGGACAGGGGGGAGTGGCGGCTATGGC.

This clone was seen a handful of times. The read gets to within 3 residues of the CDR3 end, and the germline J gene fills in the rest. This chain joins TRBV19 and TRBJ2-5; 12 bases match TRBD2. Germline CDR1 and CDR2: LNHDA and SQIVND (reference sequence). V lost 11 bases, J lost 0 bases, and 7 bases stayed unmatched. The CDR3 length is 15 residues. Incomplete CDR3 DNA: TGTGCCGCGAAACGGACTAGCGGGGACCAAGAGACC. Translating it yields CAAKRTSGDQET. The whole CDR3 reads CAAKRTSGDQETQYF.

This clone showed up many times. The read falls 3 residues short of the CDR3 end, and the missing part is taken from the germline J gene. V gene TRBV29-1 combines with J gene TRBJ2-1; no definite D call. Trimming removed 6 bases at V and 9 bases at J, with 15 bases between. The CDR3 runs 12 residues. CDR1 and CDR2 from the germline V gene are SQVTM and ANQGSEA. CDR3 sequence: CSVDIPLGEQFF. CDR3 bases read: TGCAGCGTCGATATACCTCTCGGTGAG.

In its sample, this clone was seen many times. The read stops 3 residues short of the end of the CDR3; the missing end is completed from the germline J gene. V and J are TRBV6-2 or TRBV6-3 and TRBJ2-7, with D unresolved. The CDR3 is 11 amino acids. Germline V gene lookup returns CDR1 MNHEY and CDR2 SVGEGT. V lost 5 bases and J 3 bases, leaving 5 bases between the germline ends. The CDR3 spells CASSTSYEQYF. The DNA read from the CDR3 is TGTGCCAGCAGTACAAGCTACGAG.